The 22 T cell receptor beta chains in this list originate from one sample, sequenced in a study of control samples from healthy donors and cancer patients. Method: immunoSEQ multiplex PCR; TCRdb's copy keeps in-frame clones and lacks some. The sample yields around 170,000 clones, 70% to 90% seen once. The material sequenced was blood. These receptor sequences come from a woman in her 30s in good health.

The rearrangement joins TRBV19 to TRBJ1-2, with D tentatively TRBD1 (5 bases). The CDR3 sequence is 13 residues long. V was trimmed by 3 bases and J by 6 bases, leaving 11 bases between them. Germline CDR1 LNHDA, CDR2 SQIVND (reference sequence). CDR3 sequence reads: CASSIPRVNGYTF. The CDR3 nucleotides are TGTGCCAGTAGTATTCCCAGGGTAAATGGCTACACCTTC.

This chain joins TRBV28 and TRBJ2-1, with D unresolved. The length of the CDR3 is 12 residues. CDR1 MDHEN and CDR2 SYDVKM come from the germline V gene. The V end was cut by 5 bases, the J end by 3 bases, with 5 bases between. CDR3 amino acids: CASSPDYNEQFF. In DNA, the CDR3 is TGTGCCAGCAGTCCCGACTACAATGAGCAGTTCTTC.

V is TRBV5-1 and J is TRBJ1-5; D gene ambiguous. The CDR3 is made up of 13 amino acids. Between the trimmed V and J ends, which lost 0 bases and 5 bases, there was a span of 6 bases. Germline V gene lookup returns CDR1 SGHRS and CDR2 YFSETQ. CDR3 residues: CASSLDLYQPQHF. DNA of the CDR3: TGCGCCAGCAGCTTGGACCTCTATCAGCCCCAGCATTTT.

This chain joins TRBV3-1 (or the pseudogene TRBV3-2) and TRBJ2-5, with D perhaps TRBD2 (7 bases). Germline V gives CDR1 LGHDT, CDR2 YNNKEL (reference sequence). The CDR3 covers 15 residues. The V gene lost 4 bases and the J gene lost 7 bases, with 19 bases spanning the gap. CDR3 protein: CASSPMGGADGTQYF. In DNA, the CDR3 is TGTGCCAGCAGCCCGATGGGGGGGGCGGACGGGACCCAGTACTTC.

The gene calls are TRBV10-3 and TRBJ2-6; 14 bases agree with TRBD2. CDR1 ENHRY and CDR2 SYGVKD come from the germline V gene. The CDR3 is 18 residues long. V shed 6 bases, J shed 0 bases, and the junction held 4 bases outside the gene matches. The CDR3 spells CAIRGTSGSSSGANVLTF. In nucleotides, the CDR3 is TGTGCCATCAGGGGGACTAGCGGGAGTTCCTCTGGGGCCAACGTCCTGACTTTC.

The chain carries TRBV6-1 and TRBJ1-4, with TRBD1 matching 7 bases. Germline V gene data show CDR1 as MNHNS and CDR2 as SASEGT. With 2 bases clipped from V and 4 bases from J, the junction kept 10 bases outside the gene matches. The CDR3 covers 17 residues. CDR3 amino acids: CASSERRNRGINEKLFF. For the CDR3, the DNA is TGTGCCAGCAGTGAAAGGCGGAACAGGGGTATTAATGAAAAACTGTTTTTT.

The CDR3 DNA follows: TGTGCCAGCGTATCAGGACAGGATGGGTCGGGGGCTTTCTTT. Translated, it gives CASVSGQDGSGAFF. The chain carries TRBV2 and TRBJ1-1; 7 positions agree with TRBD1. The CDR3 is 14 residues long. V shed 8 bases, J shed 11 bases, and the junction held 17 bases outside the gene matches. Germline loops: CDR1 SNHLY, CDR2 FYNNEI.

The CDR3 reads CASSESTRSPSNEQFF. CDR3 sequence (DNA): TGCGCCAGCAGTGAGTCGACTCGGTCCCCTTCCAATGAGCAGTTCTTC. The chain is built from TRBV10-1 and TRBJ2-1; D unresolved. The CDR3 extends over 16 amino acids. Trimming took off 0 bases at V and 6 bases at J, with 15 bases between the two ends. Germline CDR1 reads WNHNN; CDR2 reads SYGVQD (reference sequence).

The chain couples TRBV6-5 to TRBJ2-7; D not resolved. The V and J ends lost 2 bases and 0 bases respectively, with 5 bases between them. The CDR3 sequence is 13 residues long. Germline V gene sequence: CDR1 MNHEY, CDR2 SVGAGI. The CDR3 sequence is CASSYRPSYEQYF. Written as DNA, the CDR3 is TGTGCCAGCAGTTACCGACCCTCCTACGAGCAGTACTTC.

The V call is TRBV4-2, the J call TRBJ2-3; tentatively, D is TRBD2 (6 bases). Trimming shortened V by 0 bases and J by 3 bases, and 13 bases separated the two germline ends. Germline CDR1 reads LGHNA; CDR2 reads YNFKEQ. The CDR3 has 16 residues. CDR3 sequence reads: CASSQDLGGGTDTQYF. The DNA of the CDR3 is TGTGCCAGCAGCCAAGATCTCGGGGGAGGAACAGATACGCAGTATTTT.

This sequence joins TRBV5-5 and TRBJ1-1; tentatively, D is TRBD1 (5 bases). This CDR3 is built from 15 residues. Trimming removed 4 bases from V and 1 base from J, with 14 bases in between. CDR1 is SGHKS and CDR2 is YYEKEE in the germline V gene (reference sequence). DNA of the CDR3: TGTGCCAGCAGCCCCTTCCCAGGACAGAACACTGAAGCTTTCTTT. Translated: CASSPFPGQNTEAFF.

The chain uses TRBV24-1 and TRBJ1-1; no clear D gene. The CDR3 contains 13 residues. Germline values: CDR1 KGHDR, CDR2 SFDVKD. The ends were cut back, 0 bases at V and 4 bases at J, with 5 bases in the middle. The CDR3 here is CATSDLQGTEAFF. In DNA, the CDR3 is TGTGCCACCAGTGATTTGCAAGGCACTGAAGCTTTCTTT.

This rearrangement joins TRBV3-1 (or the pseudogene TRBV3-2) to TRBJ1-1; 9 bases line up with TRBD1. V shed 3 bases, J shed 4 bases, and the junction held 3 bases outside the gene matches. Germline assignment: CDR1 LGHDT and CDR2 YNNKEL (reference sequence). The CDR3 contains 14 residues. The CDR3 DNA reads TGTGCCAGCAGCCACCGACAGGGGGGCACTGAAGCTTTCTTT. It is translated as CASSHRQGGTEAFF.

V gene TRBV6-5 combines with J gene TRBJ1-2; 7 nucleotides agree with TRBD1. The V gene end was trimmed by 5 bases and the J gene end by 4 bases; junction bases not matched to a gene: 10. Germline CDR1 is MNHEY and CDR2 is SVGAGI. This CDR3 comprises 15 residues. This chain's CDR3 is CASSQGVRRRYGYTF. In DNA form, the CDR3 reads TGTGCCAGCAGTCAGGGGGTGCGGCGGCGCTATGGCTACACCTTC.

The rearrangement uses TRBV2 and TRBJ1-5, with D possibly matching TRBD1 (6 bases). Germline CDR1 and CDR2: SNHLY and FYNNEI. This CDR3 region has 15 residues. V lost 6 bases to trimming and J lost 7 bases, with 19 bases between them. CDR3 residues: CASSAGTTPGQPQHF. In nucleotides, the CDR3 is TGTGCCAGCAGCGCCGGGACAACTCCGGGCCAGCCCCAGCATTTT. The whole variable domain, remainder taken from reference TRBV2 and TRBJ1-5, is EPEVTQTPSHQVTQMGQEVILRCVPISNHLYFYWYRQILGQKVEFLVSFYNNEISEKSEIFDDQFSVERPDGSNFTLKIRSTKLEDSAMYFCASSAGTTPGQPQHFGDGTRLSIL.

DNA for the CDR3: TGTGCCAGCGGGGGGTGGTATGGCTACACCTTC. Its protein is CASGGWYGYTF. This chain links TRBV6-5 with TRBJ1-2; perhaps TRBD1 as D (5 bases). CDR1 is MNHEY and CDR2 is SVGAGI in the germline V gene. V was cut by 8 bases and J by 5 bases, with 9 bases left in between. There are 11 residues in the CDR3.

The chain carries TRBV11-2 and TRBJ2-4, with D possibly being TRBD1 (6 bases). V shed 1 base and J shed 0 bases, with 19 bases lying between them. Per germline, CDR1 SGHAT and CDR2 FQNNGV. The CDR3 loop spans 19 amino acids. This chain's CDR3 is CASSLADRKVGIAKNIQYF. The CDR3 bases are TGTGCCAGCAGCTTAGCGGACAGAAAGGTGGGGATAGCCAAAAACATTCAGTACTTC.

The chain is built from TRBV7-2 and TRBJ2-1, with 8 bases fitting TRBD2. Looked up from germline, CDR1 is SGHTA and CDR2 is FQGNSA. Trimming at V came to 4 bases and at J to 9 bases, leaving 11 bases not matched to a gene. This CDR3 comprises 15 residues. CDR3 nucleotide sequence: TGTGCCAGCAGCTCCACCGGGGGGGTTTCCAGTGAGCAGTTCTTC. Its translation: CASSSTGGVSSEQFF.

The V call is TRBV7-9, the J call TRBJ2-7; the match to TRBD1 covers 7 bases. There are 13 residues in the CDR3. Germline V gene lookup returns CDR1 SEHNR and CDR2 FQNEAQ (reference sequence). V lost 5 bases to trimming and J lost 6 bases; unmatched junction nucleotides: 7. CDR3 sequence (DNA): TGTGCCAGCAGCCAAAGGGGGCGTAGCGAGCAGTACGTC. Protein sequence: CASSQRGRSEQYV.

The chain recombines TRBV5-4 with TRBJ1-6; maybe TRBD1 (5 bases). Trimming pared 4 bases from V and 8 bases from J, leaving 16 bases between. The CDR3 runs to 15 residues. Germline CDR1 is SGHNT and CDR2 is YYREEE (reference sequence). CDR3 loop: CASSRGGVVDSPLHF. In DNA, the CDR3 is TGTGCCAGCAGCCGCGGGGGGGTGGTTGATTCACCCCTCCACTTT.

This clone was detected once. This sequence joins TRBV30 and TRBJ2-7; 8 bases match TRBD2. CDR1 GTSNPN and CDR2 SVGIG come from the germline V gene (reference sequence). J gave up 5 bases and V 3 bases, and 6 bases lay outside the gene matches. The CDR3 is made up of 13 amino acids. The CDR3 loop reads CAWSPGLGNEQYV. The CDR3 region has the DNA TGTGCCTGGAGCCCGGGACTAGGTAACGAGCAGTACGTC.

The J gene is TRBJ2-1, the V gene TRBV10-3, with unresolved D. The CDR3 loop spans 13 amino acids. Germline values: CDR1 ENHRY, CDR2 SYGVKD. Trimming cost V 5 bases and J 2 bases, with 7 bases left between them. For the CDR3, the DNA is TGTGCCATCAGTTCCTATACCTACAATGAGCAGTTCTTC. As protein: CAISSYTYNEQFF.